This T cell receptor beta chain was recovered during a study of shared clonotypes between healthy human individuals. Notes on the study in general: Naive subsets generally exceeded memory subsets in estimated richness.

Each replicate PCR on the sorted subsets used approximately 180 ng DNA (approximately 27,000 T cell genomes). Per the original methods: For the immunoSEQ data, sequences were junction-only without quality scores, so filtering differed. Method: immunoSEQ multiplex PCR; TCRdb's copy keeps in-frame clones and lacks some. V, J and clone size derive from that table, while D and trimming were established from the DNA sequence. The table lists 1,500,000 or so clones, just under 99% of them singletons, with around 0.33% in the top ten. Remarks on this clone: Its antigen remains unknown.

The CDR3 is 17 amino acids. Trimming removed 0 bases from V and 9 bases from J, with 25 bases in between. Germline-derived CDR1 and CDR2 are SGDLS and YYNGEE. This TCR derives from a man under 40 in good health. V usage is TRBV9 and J usage is TRBJ2-7; D might be TRBD2 (5 bases). The specimen sequenced was naive CD4+ T cells sorted from blood. Regarding subset: CD45RA+ positively selected. CDR3 in amino acids: CASSVDVSGRSTGWQYF. The CDR3 nucleotides read TGTGCCAGCAGCGTAGATGTAAGTGGAAGGAGCACGGGATGGCAGTACTTC.